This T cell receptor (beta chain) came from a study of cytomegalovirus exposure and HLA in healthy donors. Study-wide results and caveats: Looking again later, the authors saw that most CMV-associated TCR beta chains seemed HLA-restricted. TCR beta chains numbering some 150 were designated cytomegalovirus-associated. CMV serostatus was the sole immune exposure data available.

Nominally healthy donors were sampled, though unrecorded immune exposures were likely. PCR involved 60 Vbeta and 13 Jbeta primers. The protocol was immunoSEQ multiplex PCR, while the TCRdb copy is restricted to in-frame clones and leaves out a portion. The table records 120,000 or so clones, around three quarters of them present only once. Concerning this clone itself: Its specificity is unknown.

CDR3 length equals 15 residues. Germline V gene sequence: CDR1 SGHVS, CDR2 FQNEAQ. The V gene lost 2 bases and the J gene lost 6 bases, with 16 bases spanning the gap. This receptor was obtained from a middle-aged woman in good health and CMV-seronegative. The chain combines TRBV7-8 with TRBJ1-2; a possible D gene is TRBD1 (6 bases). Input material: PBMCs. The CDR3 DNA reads TGTGCCAGCAGCTTAAGGACAGTACCATTGGATGGCTACACCTTC. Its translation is CASSLRTVPLDGYTF. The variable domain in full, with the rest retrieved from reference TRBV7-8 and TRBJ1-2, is GAGVSQSPRYKVAKRGQDVALRCDPISGHVSLFWYQQALGQGPEFLTYFQNEAQLDKSGLPSDRFFAERPEGSVSTLKIQRTQQEDSAVYLCASSLRTVPLDGYTFGSGTRLTVV.